The present T cell receptor (beta chain) was sequenced within a study of T-cell reconstitution after alpha-beta-depleted transplantation in children. Germline values: CDR1 SGHRS, CDR2 YFSETQ. V lost 5 bases and J lost 6, with 12 bases in between. The CDR3 covers 13 residues. Unique molecular identifiers were incorporated into the prepared TCRbeta library. TCRdb re-called the PCR reads with MiXCR, one entry per CDR3 protein. The profile shows hundreds of thousands of distinct CDR3 sequences, around 16% of them singletons. There are a few counts of this clonotype. The J gene is TRBJ2-4, the V gene TRBV5-1, with D possibly being TRBD1 (6 bases). The sample in question was PBMCs from the stem cell graft donor, obtained from the stem cell graft. The sequence came from a human donor who donated a stem cell graft to a child with acute myeloid leukemia. The CDR3 loop reads CASSGDNLNIQYF. In DNA form, the CDR3 reads TGCGCCAGCAGTGGGGACAACCTAAACATTCAGTACTTC.